The 6 T cell receptor beta chains below all came from one sample that was sequenced in a study of human T cells and chemical hapten exposure. TCRdb passed the RACE reads through MiXCR, listing each CDR3 protein once. Seen here are around 300,000 distinct CDR3 sequences, around 5.5% observed once, and the top ten hold approximately 8.2%. Regarding time point: pre-sensitization, week 0. Treatment described: therapeutic diphenylcyclopropenone sensitization with weekly scalp DPC. Source: whole blood, taken in connection with sensitization to the hapten diphenylcyclopropenone (DPC). The origin of the receptors is a woman under 30 with alopecia areata. Some clones in this sample may be carry-over from other donors' samples.

This clonotype was detected a few times. The chain carries TRBV12-3 or TRBV12-4 and TRBJ1-1; no clear D. The CDR3 has 15 amino acids. Between the trimmed V and J ends, which lost 3 bases and 1 base, there was a span of 12 bases. The CDR3 is CASSFRLRGNTEAFF. DNA for the CDR3: TGTGCCAGCAGTTTTCGGCTCCGGGGGAACACTGAAGCTTTCTTT.

The chain recombines TRBV5-6 with TRBJ2-7; maybe TRBD2 (6 bases). This CDR3 has 16 residues. CDR1 SGHDT and CDR2 YYEEEE come from the germline V gene. With 4 bases removed from V and 2 bases from J, the gap between germline ends came to 19 bases. CDR3 coding DNA: TGTGCCAGCAGCACCTTCGGGGGTCGGGGGACCTACGAGCAGTACTTC. Amino acid sequence: CASSTFGGRGTYEQYF.

The chain uses TRBV5-1 and TRBJ2-6; weak D call: TRBD2 (6 bases). Germline V gene data show CDR1 as SGHRS and CDR2 as YFSETQ. V lost 4 bases, J lost 4 bases, and 9 bases lay in between. This CDR3 has 14 amino acids. CDR3 amino acids: CASSGEAGANVLTF. The CDR3 DNA reads as TGCGCCAGCAGCGGGGAGGCGGGGGCCAACGTCCTGACTTTC.

Concerning this clonotype itself: A much larger clonotype is one base distant, so this may be a read error. The chain is built from TRBV6-1 and TRBJ2-3, with 10 bases fitting TRBD1. From germline, CDR1 is MNHNS and CDR2 SASEGT. The junction had 14 bases not matched to a gene; V was cut back by 6 bases and J by 5 bases. The CDR3 length is 17 residues. CDR3 nucleotides: TGTGCCAGCAGCCCAGAGCGGGGGACAGGGGTCAAAGATACGCAGTATTTT. Encoded protein: CASSPERGTGVKDTQYF.

This clonotype was counted a single time. The chain joins TRBV5-4 to TRBJ1-1; the match to TRBD1 covers 7 bases. V shed 5 bases, J shed 2 bases, and the junction held 6 bases outside the gene matches. This CDR3 is built from 14 residues. Germline V CDR1 and CDR2: SGHNT, YYREEE (reference sequence). The CDR3 region is CASRMTGTNTEAFF. In DNA form, the CDR3 reads TGTGCCAGCAGAATGACAGGGACTAACACTGAAGCTTTCTTT.

This clonotype was detected only a few times. The chain couples TRBV2 to TRBJ2-1; D not certain. CDR3 length: 14 amino acids. Germline assignment: CDR1 SNHLY and CDR2 FYNNEI. V was clipped by 10 bases and J by 5 bases, with 18 bases between them. The CDR3: CATLGWQLNNEQFF. The CDR3 DNA reads TGTGCCACCCTGGGTTGGCAGCTCAACAATGAGCAGTTCTTC.